This TCR beta chain was captured in a study of cytomegalovirus exposure and HLA in healthy donors. This clone was found a few times. Its specificity is unknown. With 60 Vbeta and 13 Jbeta primers, the PCR was carried out. Sequencing used immunoSEQ multiplex PCR; TCRdb keeps in-frame clones, though not all of them. Found here are 180,000 or so clones, roughly 78% of them singletons; the top ten hold about 2.1%. Germline V gene sequence: CDR1 MNHEY, CDR2 SVGAGI. The CDR3 is made up of 14 amino acids. Trimming took off 8 bases at V and 3 bases at J, with 17 bases between the two ends. Study-level findings and limits: A later analysis found TCR association rates differed by HLA locus, highest for DRB1 and lowest for HLA-C.

The receptor was derived from a woman aged 25 to 39 in good health and CMV-seronegative. The chain employs TRBV6-5 and TRBJ2-7; D may be TRBD1 (6 bases). The sequencing input was PBMCs. CDR3 bases: TGTGCCAGCCGAAGGGGGACACGAATCTACGAGCAGTACTTC. Residues: CASRRGTRIYEQYF.